The source of this TCR beta chain is a study of OX40 agonist ivuxolimab in advanced cancers. Repertoires were generated with immunoSEQ multiplex PCR, while TCRdb's copy carries only in-frame clones and drops some. Among 70,000 or so clones listed, approximately 89% were seen once. V was clipped by 4 bases and J by 4 bases, with 20 bases between them. The CDR3 totals 16 residues. Looked up from germline, CDR1 is SGHRS and CDR2 is YFSETQ. This rearrangement joins TRBV5-1 to TRBJ1-1, with a possible D match to TRBD1 (5 bases). The source was CD4+ or CD8+ T cells sorted from blood, collected in a trial of the OX40 agonist ivuxolimab. This TCR came from an adult with an advanced solid tumor such as melanoma, head and neck, liver or kidney cancer. This chain's CDR3 is CASSRQPQAPSTEAFF. The CDR3 region has the DNA TGCGCCAGCAGCCGACAGCCCCAGGCGCCCAGCACTGAAGCTTTCTTT.